These T cell receptor beta chains were read from a single sample in a study of technical replicates of blood from several donors. TCRdb keeps only in-frame clones here, not all; method: immunoSEQ multiplex PCR. The table includes tens of thousands of clones, 85% to 95% detected once. Sequencing was done on a sample of T cells isolated from PBMCs. These TCRs come from a human donor in good health. Each CDR3 is given without its conserved first and last residue.

CDR3: ASSRLPGEETQY
J: TRBJ2-5
V: TRBV5-1

CDR3: ASSPTSLRGTNEKLF
J: TRBJ1-4
V: TRBV11-3

CDR3: ASSLGPGNYGYT
J: TRBJ1-2
V: TRBV13

CDR3: ASSYTGNTEAF
J: TRBJ1-1
V: TRBV6-5

CDR3: ASSEREAGGTDTQY
J: TRBJ2-3
V: TRBV6-4

CDR3: ASSRGGDTQY
J: TRBJ2-3
V: TRBV6-1

CDR3: ASRLTGDGELF
J: TRBJ2-2
V: TRBV4-3

CDR3: ATSRLAGEAYEQY
J: TRBJ2-7
V: TRBV15

CDR3: ASSLLGGGGYT
J: TRBJ1-2
V: TRBV27

CDR3: ASSHPELSKPQH
J: TRBJ1-5
V: TRBV4-1

CDR3: ASSRMYEWEGRGNEQF
J: TRBJ2-1
V: TRBV14

CDR3: ASRTGGAGNTEAF
J: TRBJ1-1
V: TRBV27

CDR3: ASSPSGSYPNTQY
J: TRBJ2-3
V: TRBV7-9

CDR3: ASGINTEAF
J: TRBJ1-1
V: TRBV4-2

CDR3: SAAQEKLF
J: TRBJ1-4
V: TRBV20-1

CDR3: ASSLGQGMGQPQH
J: TRBJ1-5
V: TRBV7-2

CDR3: ASSPPAGGNTEAF
J: TRBJ1-1
V: TRBV2

CDR3: ASSPGQDSYEQY
J: TRBJ2-7
V: TRBV7-2

CDR3: ASSVGGGGGYEQY
J: TRBJ2-7
V: TRBV7-9

CDR3: ASSLAKREHNEQF
J: TRBJ2-1
V: TRBV7-6

CDR3: ASSISTGPETQY
J: TRBJ2-5
V: TRBV19

CDR3: AISGQGIGEKLF
J: TRBJ1-4
V: TRBV10-3

CDR3: ASRSISGGYT
J: TRBJ1-2
V: TRBV28

CDR3: ASSLLLETQY
J: TRBJ2-5
V: TRBV7-9

CDR3: ASSLPQGAGETQY
J: TRBJ2-5
V: TRBV5-1